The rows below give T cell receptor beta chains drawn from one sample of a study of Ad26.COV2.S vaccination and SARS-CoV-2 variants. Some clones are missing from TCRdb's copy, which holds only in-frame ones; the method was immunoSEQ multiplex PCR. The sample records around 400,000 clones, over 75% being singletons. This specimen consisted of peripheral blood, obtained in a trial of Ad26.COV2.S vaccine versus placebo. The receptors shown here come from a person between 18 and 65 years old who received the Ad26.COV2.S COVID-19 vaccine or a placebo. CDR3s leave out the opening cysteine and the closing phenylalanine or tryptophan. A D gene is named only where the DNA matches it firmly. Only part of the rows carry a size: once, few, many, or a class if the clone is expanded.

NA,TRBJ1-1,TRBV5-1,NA,ASSLQNPNRRTEAF
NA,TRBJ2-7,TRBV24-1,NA,ATSDRRGYEQY
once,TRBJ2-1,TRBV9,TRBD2,ASSVGGGGSYNEQF
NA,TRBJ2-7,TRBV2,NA,ASSPTRHSAYEQY
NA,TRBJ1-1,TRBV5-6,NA,ASSSGPGDTEAF
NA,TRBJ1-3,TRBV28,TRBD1,ASRGPGGTGRGNTIY
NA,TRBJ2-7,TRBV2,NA,ASRYSYEQY
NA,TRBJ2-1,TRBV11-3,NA,ASSHRETGYNEQF
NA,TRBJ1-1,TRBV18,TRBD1,ASSPQTGQSC
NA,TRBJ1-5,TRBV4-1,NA,ASKPAIYSNQPQH
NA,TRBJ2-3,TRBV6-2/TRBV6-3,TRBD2,ASSRDYADTQY
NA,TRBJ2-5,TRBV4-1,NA,ASSQNPEGWETQY
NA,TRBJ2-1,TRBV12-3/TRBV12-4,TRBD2,ASSLSSGNVQF
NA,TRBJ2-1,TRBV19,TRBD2,ASSTPGTSGSFYNEQF
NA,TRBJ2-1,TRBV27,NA,ASSLGRVRDEQF
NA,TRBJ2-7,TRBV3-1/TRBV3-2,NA,ASTDGPYEQY
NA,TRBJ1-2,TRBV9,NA,ASSIGNGYT
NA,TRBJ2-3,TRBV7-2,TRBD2,ASSPLAGYTDTQY
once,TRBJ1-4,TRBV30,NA,AWNPGGIRGEKLF
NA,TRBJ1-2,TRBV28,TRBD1,ASSLYTGDYGYT
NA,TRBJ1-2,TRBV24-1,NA,ATGGTLGGYT
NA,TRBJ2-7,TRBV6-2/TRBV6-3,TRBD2,ASSYPLRLAGHSTSYEQY
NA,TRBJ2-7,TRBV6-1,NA,ASSEARFRGGLEQY
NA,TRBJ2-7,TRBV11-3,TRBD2,ASSLALWREGSYEQY
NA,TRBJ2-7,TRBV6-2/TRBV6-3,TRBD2,ASSYPASGRVGYEQY
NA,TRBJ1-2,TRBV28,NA,ASTPRGGGPILYGYT